One and the same sample provided the 2 T cell receptor beta chains below, sequenced in a study of T-cell reconstitution after alpha-beta-depleted transplantation in children. Unique molecular identifiers were incorporated into the prepared TCRbeta library. MiXCR, run by TCRdb on the PCR reads, gives a single entry per CDR3 protein. The sample lists about 980,000 distinct CDR3 sequences, about 30% seen once, with roughly 30% in the top ten. Sequences were derived from PBMCs, mostly from graft donor cells, sampled 360 days after TCRalphabeta/CD19-depleted stem cell transplant. The receptor set was obtained from a boy in the first two years of life who had a stem cell transplant for SCID, so the T cells may come from the graft donor.

This clonotype has a handful of counts. The V call is TRBV28, the J call TRBJ1-5; TRBD1 matches 7 bases. Germline CDR1 MDHEN, CDR2 SYDVKM. The CDR3 spans 18 residues. The ends lost 5 bases at V and 1 base at J; junction bases unmatched: 14. DNA for the CDR3: TGTGCCAGCAGTCCCCGCTTAGCGGAACAGGGGAGCAATCAGCCCCAGCATTTT. Protein sequence: CASSPRLAEQGSNQPQHF.

V is TRBV6-5 and J is TRBJ2-2; D is unclear. This CDR3 is 14 amino acids long. Germline CDR1 MNHEY, CDR2 SVGAGI. V lost 0 bases and J 7 bases, leaving 9 bases between the germline ends. In DNA, the CDR3 is TGTGCCAGCAGTTACTCAGGACGGATCGGGGAGCTGTTTTTT. Protein sequence: CASSYSGRIGELFF.